The subject of this entry is one T cell receptor (beta chain). Profiling relied on immunoSEQ multiplex PCR, and the TCRdb table lists in-frame clones only, not all of them. Among 69,000 or so clones listed, roughly 90% were seen once. This record comes from a study of blood T cell repertoires in COVID-19. The V end lost 2 bases, the J end lost 11 bases, and 18 bases lay between the germline ends. Germline CDR1 reads MGHRA; CDR2 reads YSYEKL. The CDR3 length is 14 residues. Sequencing input: peripheral blood. This chain uses TRBV4-1 with TRBJ1-1; TRBD1 is a possible D gene (5 bases). The sequence derives from a man between 50 and 59 years old with acute or convalescent COVID-19. The CDR3 sequence is CASSQLRTPRVAFF. CDR3 bases: TGCGCCAGCAGCCAACTGAGGACACCCCGAGTGGCTTTCTTT.